Included here is one TCR beta chain sequence, with context. No antigen is known for it. Measured with immunoSEQ multiplex PCR; TCRdb has only the in-frame clones, and not every one. This table has around 510,000 clones, 95% to 96% appearing once. This entry belongs to a study of shared clonotypes between healthy human individuals. For the study at large: Aged 18 to 49, the donors were a couple of women and a few men. Three plates were used per donor for CD4 naive, three for CD4 memory, two for CD8 naive and one for CD8 memory. Whole-study findings and limits: In general, naive subsets displayed greater estimated richness than memory subsets did.

The ends lost 5 bases at V and 3 bases at J; junction bases unmatched: 10. In germline, CDR1 is MDHEN, CDR2 SYDVKM. The CDR3 is made up of 17 amino acids. The clonotype comes from a woman in her 30s in good health. This chain connects TRBV28 to TRBJ1-5; 10 bases agree with TRBD1. The sample comprised naive CD4+ T cells sorted from blood. The sample's subset: CD45RA+ positively selected. Written as DNA, the CDR3 is TGTGCCAGCAGTCCACAAACGGGACAGGGGAACAATCAGCCCCAGCATTTT. Protein sequence: CASSPQTGQGNNQPQHF.